The sample holds one count of the clone carrying this T cell receptor (beta chain). The record originates from a study of blood T cell repertoires in COVID-19. Study-wide background: T cells, B-cell-depleted T cells, or PBMCs provided the cDNA or gDNA that served as material.

Germline V gene data show CDR1 as SGHTA and CDR2 as FQGNSA. This CDR3 contains 14 residues. Between the trimmed V and J ends, which lost 5 bases and 7 bases, there was a span of 12 bases. The table came from immunoSEQ multiplex PCR; TCRdb's copy has only in-frame clones and leaves some out. Here the sample spans 300,000 to 400,000 clones, roughly 87% being singletons. The source is a woman in her twenties or thirties who had recovered from COVID-19. The sequencing input was PBMCs or T cells enriched from blood (not recorded which). The chain links TRBV7-2 to TRBJ1-6; a possible D gene is TRBD1 (6 bases). The CDR3 bases are TGTGCCAGCAGCATCGGGACAACGAATTCACCCCTCCACTTT. As protein: CASSIGTTNSPLHF.